The 15 T cell receptor beta chains presented below share a single source sample, sequenced in a study of CD8 T cells in Susac syndrome. The RNA input was 0.5 to 1 ug, and it was reverse transcribed with random hexamers. TCRdb ran MiXCR on the immunoSEQ multiplex PCR reads and lists one entry per CDR3 protein. The repertoire has 160,000 or so distinct CDR3 sequences, 90% to 95% of them found once; the top ten carry more than 0.07%. Material: CD4+ T cells from PBMCs. These receptors all come from a human donor in good health.

The chain joins TRBV4-1 to TRBJ2-1, with TRBD1 matching 8 bases. Germline assignment: CDR1 MGHRA and CDR2 YSYEKL. The V gene end was trimmed by 0 bases and the J gene end by 4 bases; junction bases not matched to a gene: 5. CDR3 length: 16 residues. The CDR3 is CASSQELQGGYNEQFF. For the CDR3, the DNA is TGCGCCAGCAGCCAAGAGTTACAGGGGGGTTACAATGAGCAGTTCTTC.

The genes are TRBV5-1 and TRBJ2-3; the D is unclear. Germline V gives CDR1 SGHRS, CDR2 YFSETQ. Trimming removed 5 bases from V and 3 bases from J, with 10 bases in between. This CDR3 has 13 residues. The CDR3, as DNA: TGCGCCAGCAGTGGAGTCCCAACAGATACGCAGTATTTT. Protein product: CASSGVPTDTQYF.

V usage is TRBV12-3 or TRBV12-4 and J usage is TRBJ2-1; the match to TRBD1 covers 11 bases. The CDR3 runs 15 residues. V lost 4 bases, J lost 9 bases, and 8 bases stayed unmatched. In DNA form, the CDR3 reads TGTGCCAGCAGTTCCGGGACAGGGGGGTCGCGTGAGCAGTTCTTC. This translates into CASSSGTGGSREQFF.

This clonotype was picked up one time. This sequence joins TRBV7-2 and TRBJ1-1; TRBD1 aligns across 7 bases. CDR3 length equals 14 residues. The trim removed 4 bases at V and 5 bases at J, leaving 7 bases unmatched. From germline, CDR1 is SGHTA and CDR2 FQGNSA. The CDR3 region is CASSSGQKRTEAFF. CDR3 sequence (DNA): TGTGCCAGCAGCTCGGGACAGAAGAGGACTGAAGCTTTCTTT.

The rearrangement links TRBV6-5 to TRBJ2-7; TRBD2 matches 9 bases. The CDR3 contains 17 residues. The trim removed 0 bases at V and 7 bases at J, leaving 13 bases unmatched. The V gene's germline CDR1 is MNHEY and CDR2 SVGAGI. The CDR3 spells CASSYSLAGGFMGEQYF. As DNA, the CDR3 is TGTGCCAGCAGTTACTCGCTGGCGGGAGGGTTCATGGGGGAGCAGTACTTC.

V usage is TRBV30 and J usage is TRBJ2-2; maybe TRBD2 (6 bases). The CDR3 runs to 13 residues. Trimming removed 2 bases at V and 3 bases at J, with 7 bases between. CDR1 and CDR2 from the germline V gene are GTSNPN and SVGIG (reference sequence). CDR3 nucleotides: TGTGCCTGGAGTCGGAGGGACACCGGGGAGCTGTTTTTT. Translating gives CAWSRRDTGELFF. Supplemented by reference TRBV30 and TRBJ2-2, the full variable domain reads SQTIHQWPATLVQPVGSPLSLECTVEGTSNPNLYWYRQAAGRGLQLLFYSVGIGQISSEVPQNLSASRPQDRQFILSSKKLLLSDSGFYLCAWSRRDTGELFFGEGSRLTVL.

The V call is TRBV5-1, the J call TRBJ2-5; TRBD1 agrees at 10 bases. With V trimmed by 3 bases and J by 3 bases, 2 bases remained unmatched. Germline V gene sequence: CDR1 SGHRS, CDR2 YFSETQ. The CDR3 consists of 14 residues. The CDR3 DNA sequence: TGCGCCAGCAGCTCGACAGGGGGCAAAGAGACCCAGTACTTC. It encodes CASSSTGGKETQYF.

The rearrangement uses TRBV3-1 and TRBJ1-5; TRBD1 agrees at 9 bases. Unmatched junction bases numbered 10, after V lost 4 bases and J lost 6 bases. The CDR3 covers 16 residues. Germline assignment: CDR1 LGHDT and CDR2 YNNKEL (reference sequence). CDR3: CASSLVGTGRAQPQHF. The CDR3 DNA sequence: TGTGCCAGCAGCCTTGTCGGGACAGGGAGGGCTCAGCCCCAGCATTTT.

The chain is built from TRBV24-1 and TRBJ1-2; D is possibly TRBD1 (5 bases). Deletions cut 9 bases from V and 1 base from J, with 11 bases between. Germline CDR1 KGHDR, CDR2 SFDVKD. The CDR3 has 13 residues. The CDR3 here is CATAGDVNYGYTF. DNA for the CDR3: TGTGCCACCGCGGGGGACGTTAACTATGGCTACACCTTC.

This chain connects TRBV9 to TRBJ2-1; the match to TRBD2 covers 11 bases. Germline V gives CDR1 SGDLS, CDR2 YYNGEE. The V and J ends lost 4 bases and 10 bases, in that order; junction bases with no gene match: 4. This CDR3 spans 13 amino acids. CDR3 in DNA: TGTGCCAGCAGCTCCCGACTAGCGGGGGAGCAGTTCTTC. Its translation is CASSSRLAGEQFF.

The rearrangement joins TRBV5-1 to TRBJ1-1, with D tentatively TRBD1 (6 bases). Trimming removed 0 bases from V and 5 bases from J, with 11 bases in between. Germline V gene lookup returns CDR1 SGHRS and CDR2 YFSETQ. The CDR3 runs to 14 residues. In DNA form, the CDR3 reads TGCGCCAGCAGCTTGGAACAGGGCCTGACTGAAGCTTTCTTT. It encodes CASSLEQGLTEAFF.

This chain connects TRBV20-1 to TRBJ2-5; 7 positions match TRBD1. Germline trimming cut 5 bases from V and 1 base from J; bases unmatched to any gene: 13. This CDR3 comprises 16 residues. The germline gives CDR1 DFQATT, CDR2 SNEGSKA (reference sequence). The CDR3 bases are TGCAGTGCTCCTAGAGACAGGGTCTTTCTCCAAGAGACCCAGTACTTC. It encodes CSAPRDRVFLQETQYF.

J is TRBJ1-1 and V is TRBV28; TRBD1 aligns across 7 bases. The CDR3 length is 14 residues. J gave up 7 bases and V 2 bases, and 7 bases lay outside the gene matches. CDR1 and CDR2 (germline): MDHEN, SYDVKM. Here the CDR3 DNA reads TGTGCCAGCAGTTTAACCCCGGGACAGCTTGAAGCTTTCTTT. It encodes CASSLTPGQLEAFF.

As regards this clonotype: Compared with germline, one end of the junction differs, possibly owing to a read error. CDR3 coding DNA: TGCAGTGCTAGAGATGCAGGGCAGGGAACAACCACTGGAGCTTTCTTT. Amino acid sequence: CSARDAGQGTTTGAFF. This chain links TRBV20-1 with TRBJ1-1, with D possibly matching TRBD1 (5 bases). The CDR3 sequence is 16 residues long. Germline V gene sequence: CDR1 DFQATT, CDR2 SNEGSKA (reference sequence).

The gene calls are TRBV15 and TRBJ1-5, with D possibly matching TRBD1 (5 bases). The CDR3 consists of 15 residues. Germline CDR1 LNHNV, CDR2 YYDKDF (reference sequence). Trimming stripped 0 bases from V and 5 bases from J, with 11 bases between. CDR3 nucleotide sequence: TGTGCCACCAGCAGAGATAATCGGGGGGATCAGCCCCAGCATTTT. Its protein is CATSRDNRGDQPQHF.